Included here is one T cell receptor beta chain sequence, with context. No antigen is known for it. This entry is derived from a study of monozygotic twins with inflammatory bowel disease. TCRdb reprocessed the 5' RACE reads and reports one entry per CDR3 protein, with no DNA. The clone table shows 300,000 to 400,000 distinct CDR3 sequences, with the ten largest holding around 2.6%. General study points: The analysis did not separate different T cell subtypes. Repertoire similarity did not differ between concordant and discordant twins, possibly owing to limited power. Ultimately, a single strong signal or clonotype associated with IBD was not supported.

CDR1 and CDR2 (germline): LNHDA, SQIVND (reference sequence). The CDR3 is made up of 14 amino acids. The sample comprised blood. This chain connects TRBV19 to TRBJ1-5. The TCR sequence derives from a human donor with ulcerative colitis or Crohn's disease, or a healthy co-twin of an affected twin (not recorded which). The CDR3 sequence is CASKVTDSNQPQHF.